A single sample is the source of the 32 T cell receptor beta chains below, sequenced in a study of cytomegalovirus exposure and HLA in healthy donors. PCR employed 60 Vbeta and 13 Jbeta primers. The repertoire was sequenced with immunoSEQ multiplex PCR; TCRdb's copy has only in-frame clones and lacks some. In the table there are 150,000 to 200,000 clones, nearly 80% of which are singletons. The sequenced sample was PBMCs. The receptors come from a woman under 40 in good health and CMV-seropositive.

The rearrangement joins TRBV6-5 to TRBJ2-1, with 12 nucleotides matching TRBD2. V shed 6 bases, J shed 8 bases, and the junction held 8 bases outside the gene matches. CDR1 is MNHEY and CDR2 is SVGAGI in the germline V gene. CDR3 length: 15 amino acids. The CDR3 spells CASRTGLAGIYEQFF. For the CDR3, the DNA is TGTGCCAGCAGAACAGGACTAGCGGGAATCTATGAGCAGTTCTTC.

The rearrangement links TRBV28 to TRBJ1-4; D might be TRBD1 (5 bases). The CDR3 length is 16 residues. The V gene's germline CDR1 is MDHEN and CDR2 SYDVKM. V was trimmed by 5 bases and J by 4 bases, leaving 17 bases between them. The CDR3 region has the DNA TGTGCCAGCAGTCCCGCGGGACCGAGAAGTAATGAAAAACTGTTTTTT. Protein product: CASSPAGPRSNEKLFF.

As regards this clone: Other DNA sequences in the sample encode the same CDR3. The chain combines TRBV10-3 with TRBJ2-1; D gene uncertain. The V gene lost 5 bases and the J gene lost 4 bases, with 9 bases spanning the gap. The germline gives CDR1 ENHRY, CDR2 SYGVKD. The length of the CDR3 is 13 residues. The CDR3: CAISPTAYNEQFF. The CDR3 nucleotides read TGTGCCATCAGTCCCACAGCTTACAATGAGCAGTTCTTC.

This chain's CDR3 is CASSRQTNYGYTF. CDR3 nucleotide sequence: TGTGCCAGCAGCCGACAGACTAACTATGGCTACACCTTC. The chain uses TRBV11-2 and TRBJ1-2; TRBD1 might be the D (5 bases). CDR3 size: 13 residues. V was trimmed by 5 bases and J by 0 bases, leaving 7 bases between them. Per the germline V gene, CDR1 is SGHAT and CDR2 is FQNNGV.

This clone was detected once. CDR3 region: CASSLQGVGDEQYF. CDR3 nucleotide sequence: TGCGCCAGCAGCTTACAGGGCGTTGGTGACGAGCAGTACTTC. The V gene is TRBV5-1, the J gene TRBJ2-7; D may be TRBD1 (6 bases). The CDR3 contains 14 residues. Germline CDR1 reads SGHRS; CDR2 reads YFSETQ. The V end was cut by 2 bases, the J end by 5 bases, with 14 bases between.

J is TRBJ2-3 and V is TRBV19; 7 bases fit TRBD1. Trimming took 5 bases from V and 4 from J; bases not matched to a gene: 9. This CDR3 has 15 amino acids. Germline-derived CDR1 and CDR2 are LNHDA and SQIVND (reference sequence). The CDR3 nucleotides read TGTGCCAGTAGTGATTTGGGACAGTTCGCAGATACGCAGTATTTT. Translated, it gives CASSDLGQFADTQYF.

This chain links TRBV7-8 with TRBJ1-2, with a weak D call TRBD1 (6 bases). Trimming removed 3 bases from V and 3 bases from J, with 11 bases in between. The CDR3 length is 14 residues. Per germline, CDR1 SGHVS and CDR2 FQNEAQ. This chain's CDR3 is CASSFGGAYYGYTF. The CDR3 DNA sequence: TGTGCCAGCAGCTTTGGGGGGGCTTACTATGGCTACACCTTC.

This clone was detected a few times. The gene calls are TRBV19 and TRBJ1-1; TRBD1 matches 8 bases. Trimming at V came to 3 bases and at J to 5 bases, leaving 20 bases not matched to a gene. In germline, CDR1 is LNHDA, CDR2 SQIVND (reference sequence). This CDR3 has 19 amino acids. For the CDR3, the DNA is TGTGCCAGTAGTATGACCAGGGGGCAGGCCAACCCCTTTCGGACTGAAGCTTTCTTT. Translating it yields CASSMTRGQANPFRTEAFF.

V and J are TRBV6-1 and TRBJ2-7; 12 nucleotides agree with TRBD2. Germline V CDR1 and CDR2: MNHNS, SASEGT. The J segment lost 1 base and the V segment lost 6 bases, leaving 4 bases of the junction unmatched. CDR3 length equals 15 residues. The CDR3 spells CASRNLAGGSYEQYF. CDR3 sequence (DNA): TGTGCCAGCAGGAACCTAGCGGGAGGGTCCTACGAGCAGTACTTC.

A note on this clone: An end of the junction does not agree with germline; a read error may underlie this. CDR3 protein: CTSRGGSPGGDQETQYF. The CDR3, as DNA: TGCACCAGCAGAGGGGGATCTCCGGGAGGAGATCAAGAGACCCAGTACTTC. The J gene is TRBJ2-5, the V gene TRBV5-1, with TRBD2 as a possible D gene (7 bases). From germline, CDR1 is SGHRS and CDR2 YFSETQ. The length of the CDR3 is 17 residues. Together with reference TRBV5-1 and TRBJ2-5, the CDR3 gives the full variable domain: KAGVTQTPRYLIKTRGQQVTLSCSPISGHRSVSWYQQTPGQGLQFLFEYFSETQRNKGNFPGRFSGRQFSNSRSEMNVSTLELGDSALYLCTSRGGSPGGDQETQYFGPGTRLLVL.

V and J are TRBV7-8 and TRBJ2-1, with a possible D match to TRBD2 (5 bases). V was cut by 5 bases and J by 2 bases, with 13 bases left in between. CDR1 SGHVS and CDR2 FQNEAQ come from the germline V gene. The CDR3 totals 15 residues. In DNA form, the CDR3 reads TGTGCCAGCAGCGGACCGGACTTGCCCTACAATGAGCAGTTCTTC. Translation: CASSGPDLPYNEQFF. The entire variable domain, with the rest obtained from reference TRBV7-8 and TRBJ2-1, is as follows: GAGVSQSPRYKVAKRGQDVALRCDPISGHVSLFWYQQALGQGPEFLTYFQNEAQLDKSGLPSDRFFAERPEGSVSTLKIQRTQQEDSAVYLCASSGPDLPYNEQFFGPGTRLTVL.

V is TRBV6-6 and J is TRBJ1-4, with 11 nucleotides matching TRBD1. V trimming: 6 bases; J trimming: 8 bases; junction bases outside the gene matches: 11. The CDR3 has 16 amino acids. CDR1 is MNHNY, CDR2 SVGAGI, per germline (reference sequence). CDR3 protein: CASRTRTGGEVEKLFF. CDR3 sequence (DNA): TGTGCCAGCAGGACACGGACAGGGGGCGAAGTGGAAAAACTGTTTTTT.

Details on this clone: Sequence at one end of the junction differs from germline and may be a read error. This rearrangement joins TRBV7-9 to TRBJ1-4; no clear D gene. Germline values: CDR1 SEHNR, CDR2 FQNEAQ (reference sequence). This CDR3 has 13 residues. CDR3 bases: TGTTCCAGCAGCCCCCCTGGAGTCGAAAAACTGTTTTTT. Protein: CSSSPPGVEKLFF.

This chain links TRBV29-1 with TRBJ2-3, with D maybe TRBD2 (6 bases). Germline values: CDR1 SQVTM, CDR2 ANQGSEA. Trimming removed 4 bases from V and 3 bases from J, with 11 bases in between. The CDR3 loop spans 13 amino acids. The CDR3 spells CSVGLGGTDTQYF. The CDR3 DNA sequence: TGCAGCGTTGGACTGGGGGGAACAGATACGCAGTATTTT.

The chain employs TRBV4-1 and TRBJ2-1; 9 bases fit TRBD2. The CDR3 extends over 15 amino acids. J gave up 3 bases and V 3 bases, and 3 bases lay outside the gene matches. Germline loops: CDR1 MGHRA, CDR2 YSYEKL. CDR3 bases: TGCGCCAGCAGCCAGCTAGCGGGACTCTACAATGAGCAGTTCTTC. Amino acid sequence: CASSQLAGLYNEQFF.

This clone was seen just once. The CDR3: CASSLFKVDSSAFF. The CDR3 DNA reads as TGTGCCAGCAGCTTATTTAAGGTCGACAGCTCGGCTTTCTTT. The chain is built from TRBV7-9 and TRBJ1-1; D perhaps matches TRBD1 (5 bases). CDR1 SEHNR and CDR2 FQNEAQ come from the germline V gene (reference sequence). Trimming shortened V by 2 bases and J by 11 bases, and 18 bases separated the two germline ends. The CDR3 loop spans 14 amino acids.

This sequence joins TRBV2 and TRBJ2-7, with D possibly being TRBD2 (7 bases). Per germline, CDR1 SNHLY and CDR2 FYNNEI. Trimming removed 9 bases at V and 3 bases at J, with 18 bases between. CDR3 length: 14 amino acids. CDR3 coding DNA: TGTGCCAGACAGGGAGGGGGTTTTCTCTACGAGCAGTACTTC. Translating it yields CARQGGGFLYEQYF.

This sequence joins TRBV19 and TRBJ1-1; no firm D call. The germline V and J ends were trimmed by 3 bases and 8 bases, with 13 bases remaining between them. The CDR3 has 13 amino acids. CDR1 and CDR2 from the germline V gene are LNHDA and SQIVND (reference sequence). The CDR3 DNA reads TGTGCCAGTAGTATTTCTAGTTCGAGGGAAGCTTTCTTT. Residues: CASSISSSREAFF.

The DNA of the CDR3 is TGTGCCAGCAGTCGGACAGGGAAACCGTACGAGCAGTACTTC. Its translation is CASSRTGKPYEQYF. The gene calls are TRBV6-1 and TRBJ2-7, with 8 bases that match TRBD1. The germline V gene has CDR1 MNHNS and CDR2 SASEGT. The CDR3 is made up of 14 amino acids. V lost 5 bases and J lost 4; bases outside the gene matches: 7.

CDR3 region: CASSEVESAEQFF. The DNA of the CDR3 is TGTGCCAGCAGTGAAGTGGAGTCTGCTGAGCAGTTCTTC. The V gene is TRBV2, the J gene TRBJ2-1, with D uncertain. This CDR3 spans 13 amino acids. The germline gives CDR1 SNHLY, CDR2 FYNNEI. Trimming cost V 1 base and J 9 bases, with 10 bases left between them.

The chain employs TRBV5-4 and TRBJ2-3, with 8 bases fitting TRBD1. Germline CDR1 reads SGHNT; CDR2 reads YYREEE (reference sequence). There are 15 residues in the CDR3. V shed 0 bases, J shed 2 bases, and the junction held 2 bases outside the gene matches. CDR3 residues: CASSLEDRDTDTQYF. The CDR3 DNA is TGTGCCAGCAGCTTGGAGGACAGGGACACAGATACGCAGTATTTT.

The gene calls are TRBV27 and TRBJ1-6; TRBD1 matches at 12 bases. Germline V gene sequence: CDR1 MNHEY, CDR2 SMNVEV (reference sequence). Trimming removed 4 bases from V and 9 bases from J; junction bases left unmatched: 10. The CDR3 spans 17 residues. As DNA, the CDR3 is TGTGCCAGCAGTTGGGGACAGGGGGCGTCTGTTAGTTCACCCCTCCACTTT. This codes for CASSWGQGASVSSPLHF.

This CDR3 is CASSPLSEQYF. CDR3 nucleotides: TGTGCCAGCAGCCCCCTTTCGGAGCAGTACTTC. The J gene is TRBJ2-7, the V gene TRBV7-9; D remains ambiguous. The CDR3 spans 11 residues. CDR1 SEHNR and CDR2 FQNEAQ come from the germline V gene (reference sequence). With 5 bases removed from V and 7 bases from J, the gap between germline ends came to 9 bases.

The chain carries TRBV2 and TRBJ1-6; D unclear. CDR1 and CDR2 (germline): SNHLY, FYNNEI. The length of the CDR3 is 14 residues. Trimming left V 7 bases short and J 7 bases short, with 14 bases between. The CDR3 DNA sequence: TGTGCCAGCACCGCGAGAGCGGGGAATTCACCCCTCCACTTT. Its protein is CASTARAGNSPLHF.

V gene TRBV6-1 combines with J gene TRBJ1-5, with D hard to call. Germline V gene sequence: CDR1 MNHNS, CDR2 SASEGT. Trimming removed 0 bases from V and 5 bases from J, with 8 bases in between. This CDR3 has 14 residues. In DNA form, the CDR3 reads TGTGCCAGCAGTGAAGCTGTGGACTATCAGCCCCAGCATTTT. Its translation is CASSEAVDYQPQHF.

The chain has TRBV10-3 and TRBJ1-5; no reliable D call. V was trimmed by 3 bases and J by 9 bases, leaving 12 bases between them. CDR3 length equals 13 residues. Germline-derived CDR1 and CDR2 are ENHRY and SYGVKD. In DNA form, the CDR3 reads TGTGCCATCAGTGAAGTGGCCGCGGGGCCCCAGCATTTT. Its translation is CAISEVAAGPQHF.

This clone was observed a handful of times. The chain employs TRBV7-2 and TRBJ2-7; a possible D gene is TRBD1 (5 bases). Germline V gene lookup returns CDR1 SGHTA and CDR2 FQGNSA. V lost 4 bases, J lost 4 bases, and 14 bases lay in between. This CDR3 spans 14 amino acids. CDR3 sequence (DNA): TGTGCCAGCAGCTCCCACAGGACCTCTTACGAGCAGTACTTC. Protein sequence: CASSSHRTSYEQYF.

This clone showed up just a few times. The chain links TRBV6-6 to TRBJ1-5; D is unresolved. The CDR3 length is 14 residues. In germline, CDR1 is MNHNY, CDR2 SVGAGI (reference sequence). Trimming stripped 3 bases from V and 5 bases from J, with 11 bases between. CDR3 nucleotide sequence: TGTGCCAGCAGTTATCGGGGATACGATCAGCCCCAGCATTTT. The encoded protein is CASSYRGYDQPQHF.

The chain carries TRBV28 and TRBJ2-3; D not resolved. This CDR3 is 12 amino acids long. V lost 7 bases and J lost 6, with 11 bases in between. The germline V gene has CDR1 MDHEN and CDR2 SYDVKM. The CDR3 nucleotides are TGTGCCAGCAACGACCAGACTGATACGCAGTATTTT. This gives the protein CASNDQTDTQYF.

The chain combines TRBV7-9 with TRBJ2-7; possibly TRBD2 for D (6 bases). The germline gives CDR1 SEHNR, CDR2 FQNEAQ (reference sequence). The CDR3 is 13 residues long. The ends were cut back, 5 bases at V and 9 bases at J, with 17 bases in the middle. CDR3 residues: CASSPSGLRWQYF. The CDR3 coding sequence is TGTGCCAGCAGCCCTTCGGGACTCCGGTGGCAGTACTTC.

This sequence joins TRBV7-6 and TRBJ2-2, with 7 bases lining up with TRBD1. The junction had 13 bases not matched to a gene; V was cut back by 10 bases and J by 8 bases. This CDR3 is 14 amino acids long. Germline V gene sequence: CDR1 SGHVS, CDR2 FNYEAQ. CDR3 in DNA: TGTGCCACTCCCGGAGAGGGGGCTGAGGGGGAGCTGTTTTTT. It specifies CATPGEGAEGELFF. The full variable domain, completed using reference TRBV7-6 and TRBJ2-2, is GAGVSQSPRYKVTKRGQDVALRCDPISGHVSLYWYRQALGQGPEFLTYFNYEAQQDKSGLPNDRFSAERPEGSISTLTIQRTEQRDSAMYRCATPGEGAEGELFFGEGSRLTVL.

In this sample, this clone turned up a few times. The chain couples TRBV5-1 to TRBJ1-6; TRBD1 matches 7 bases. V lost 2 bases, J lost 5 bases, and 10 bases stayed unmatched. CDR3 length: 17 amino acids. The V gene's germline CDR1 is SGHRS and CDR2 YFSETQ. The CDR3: CASSLNPSGQHNSPLHF. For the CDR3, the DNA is TGCGCCAGCAGCTTAAACCCGTCGGGACAGCATAATTCACCCCTCCACTTT.